This T cell receptor (beta chain) was obtained from a study of shared clonotypes between healthy human individuals. Study context: Donors had three CD4 naive, three CD4 memory, two CD8 naive and one CD8 memory plate apiece.

V trimming: 8 bases; J trimming: 2 bases; junction bases outside the gene matches: 6. This CDR3 contains 14 residues. The germline V gene encodes CDR1 WNHNN and CDR2 SYGVQD (reference sequence). Overall study results and limits: Clonotype sharing among donors, it was expected, would be affected by sequencing depth. With few donors, the genetic and exposure-history diversity represented was limited.

Assay: immunoSEQ multiplex PCR; the TCRdb copy retains only in-frame clones and omits some. Of some 2 million clones listed, around 96% were seen once; the top ten hold 1% to 1.3%. Naive CD8 populations comprised CD45RO-negative cells positively selected for CCR7, excluding terminally differentiated effector memory CD45RA+ cells. Only Caucasian adults living in Nashville, Tennessee served as donors. Worth noting for this clone: Antigen unknown.

The material sequenced was naive CD8+ T cells sorted from blood. The origin of this receptor is a man younger than 30 in good health. The rearrangement joins TRBV10-1 to TRBJ2-1; TRBD1 matches 7 bases. The CDR3 loop is CASSEQGAYNEQFF. DNA for the CDR3: TGCGCCAGCTCTGAGCAGGGGGCCTACAATGAGCAGTTCTTC.